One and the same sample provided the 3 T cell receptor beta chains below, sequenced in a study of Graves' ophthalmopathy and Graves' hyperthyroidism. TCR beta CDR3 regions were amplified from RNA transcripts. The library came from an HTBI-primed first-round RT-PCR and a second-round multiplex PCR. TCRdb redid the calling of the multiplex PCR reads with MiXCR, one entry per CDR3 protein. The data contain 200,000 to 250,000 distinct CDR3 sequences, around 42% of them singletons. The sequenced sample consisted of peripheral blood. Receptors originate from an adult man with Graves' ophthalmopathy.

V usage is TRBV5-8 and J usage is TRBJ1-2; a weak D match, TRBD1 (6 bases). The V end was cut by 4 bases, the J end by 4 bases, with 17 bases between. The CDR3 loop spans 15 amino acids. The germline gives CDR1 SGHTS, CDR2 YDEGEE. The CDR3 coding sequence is TGTGCCAGCAGCGGACGAGGACAGTTACCCTATGGCTACACCTTC. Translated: CASSGRGQLPYGYTF. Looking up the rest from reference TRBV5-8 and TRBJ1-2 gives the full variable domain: EAGVTQSPTHLIKTRGQQATLRCSPISGHTSVYWYQQALGLGLQFLLWYDEGEERNRGNFPPRFSGRQFPNYSSELNVNALELEDSALYLCASSGRGQLPYGYTFGSGTRLTVV.

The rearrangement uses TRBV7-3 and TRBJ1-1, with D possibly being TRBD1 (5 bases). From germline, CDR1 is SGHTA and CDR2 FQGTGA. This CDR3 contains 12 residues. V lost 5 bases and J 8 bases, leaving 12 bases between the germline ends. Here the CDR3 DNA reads TGTGCCAGCAGCACCCGGGACGGGGAAGCTTTCTTT. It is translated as CASSTRDGEAFF.

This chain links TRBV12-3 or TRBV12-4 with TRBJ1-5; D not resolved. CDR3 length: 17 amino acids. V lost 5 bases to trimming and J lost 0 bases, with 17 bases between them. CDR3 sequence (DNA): TGTGCCAGCAGTGAAATGCAGCCTGTTTATAGCAATCAGCCCCAGCATTTT. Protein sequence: CASSEMQPVYSNQPQHF.